Below, one T cell receptor beta chain is given with its context. What this receptor recognizes is not known. No base quality values were provided; no much bigger clone lies one nucleotide off. TCRbeta CDR3 regions were amplified from genomic DNA by means of the immunoSEQ Assay, a bias-controlled multiplex PCR. In the authors' own workflow: Nucleated cell counts per sample were estimated from amplification of reference gene primers within the assay. To quantify the absolute abundance of each unique TCRbeta CDR3 rearrangement, sequence reads were collapsed and filtered. For each sample, productive Simpson clonality was calculated by taking the square root of Simpson's diversity index across productive rearrangements. As stored in TCRdb, this immuneACCESS dataset retains in-frame rearrangements with V and J assigned. A fraction of the clones does not appear; measured against another copy, unresolved V genes explain less than half of the discrepancy, and the remainder lacks a known reason. V, J and clone size are those of that table, while D and trimming were read from the DNA. The sample yields 150,000 to 200,000 clones; 65% to 90% were counted once. The ten top clones hold roughly 8.2% of the sample.

The data were taken from a study of blood T cell repertoires in COVID-19 (dated by TCRdb to about 2020). Some background on the complete study: Collaborator samples came from the United States, Italy and Spain and covered acute and convalescent phases of COVID-19. Sample metadata almost always included a de-identified subject ID, COVID-19 status, age in years and sex. The prospective study material was composed of cDNA or gDNA derived from T cells, B-cell-depleted T cells, or PBMCs. The samples were drawn from two sources: the first 160 participants of the ongoing ImmuneRACE study, and about 1,300 subjects contributed by 6 global collaborators. The repertoires were released in a freely available public database intended as a resource for research on the immune response to SARS-CoV-2. Subjects who had been exposed to COVID-19, were actively infected with it, or had recovered from it provided the deeply sampled blood TCRbeta repertoires that made up the dataset. Where available, HLA class I and class II types were obtained from metadata supplied by the sample provider rather than from assay-based typing. On the study overall, not on this receptor specifically: Clinical and demographic metadata were provided uncurated, with the amount varying by source and participant.

The germline V gene specifies MGHDK as CDR1 and SYGVNS as CDR2. Taken from cysteine to phenylalanine, the CDR3 has 14 residues. Just the 42-base CDR3 DNA is kept, in frame starting at base 1. V was cut back by 2 bases and J by 0 bases, leaving a gap of 8 bases between them. Collaborating institutions collected whole blood in K2EDTA tubes following their own protocols. Collaborator samples were shipped for TCRbeta analysis as frozen whole blood, isolated PBMCs, or DNA extracted from either sample type. The sequence links TRBV25-1 to TRBJ2-7; the D segment cannot be called with confidence. The specimen was peripheral blood. The sequence was collected from a man aged 55-75 years with acute or convalescent COVID-19. The nucleotide sequence is given as TGTGCCAGCAGTGAAGGCGGTGGCTCCTACGAGCAGTACTTC. Translated, it gives CASSEGGGSYEQYF.